This T cell receptor beta chain was sequenced for a study of early T cells in non-severe SARS-CoV-2 infection. TCRdb itself ran the 5' RACE reads through MiXCR, one entry per CDR3 protein. The sample holds roughly 27,000 distinct CDR3 sequences, roughly 5% seen once. Many counts were recorded for this clonotype. V was pared by 5 bases and J by 6 bases, with 9 bases of the junction left unmatched. The V gene's germline CDR1 is MNHEY and CDR2 SMNVEV (reference sequence). CDR3 length: 14 amino acids. The sequence came from an adult who was a healthcare worker with PCR-confirmed SARS-CoV-2 infection or an uninfected control (not recorded which). Specimen: whole blood. The chain joins TRBV27 to TRBJ2-7; 8 bases are a match to TRBD1. CDR3 protein: CASSPRTGRFEQYF. CDR3 nucleotide sequence: TGTGCCAGCAGTCCTAGGACAGGGCGCTTCGAGCAGTACTTC.